This T cell receptor (beta chain) originates from a study of CD8+CD57+ T cells in acquired aplastic anemia. CD8+CD57+ cell expansion, shown by flow cytometry, had occurred in the patients selected for sequencing. Germline trimming cut 4 bases from V and 9 bases from J; bases unmatched to any gene: 3. CDR1 is SNHLY and CDR2 is FYNNEI in the germline V gene. The CDR3 is 12 residues long. This clonotype has just a few counts. Template material for TCR beta VDJ and CDR3 profiling consisted of genomic DNA. TCRdb analysed the reads with MiXCR anew, one entry per CDR3 protein. The sample carries some 150,000 distinct CDR3 sequences, around 50% recorded once.

This receptor was taken from a human donor with aplastic anemia. Sequenced input: sorted CD4+, CD8+, or CD8+CD57+ T cells (not recorded which) from PBMCs. The chain is built from TRBV2 and TRBJ2-4; 7 bases match TRBD1. The CDR3 here is CASSGEGAIQYF. The DNA of the CDR3 is TGTGCCAGCAGTGGAGAGGGGGCCATTCAGTACTTC.